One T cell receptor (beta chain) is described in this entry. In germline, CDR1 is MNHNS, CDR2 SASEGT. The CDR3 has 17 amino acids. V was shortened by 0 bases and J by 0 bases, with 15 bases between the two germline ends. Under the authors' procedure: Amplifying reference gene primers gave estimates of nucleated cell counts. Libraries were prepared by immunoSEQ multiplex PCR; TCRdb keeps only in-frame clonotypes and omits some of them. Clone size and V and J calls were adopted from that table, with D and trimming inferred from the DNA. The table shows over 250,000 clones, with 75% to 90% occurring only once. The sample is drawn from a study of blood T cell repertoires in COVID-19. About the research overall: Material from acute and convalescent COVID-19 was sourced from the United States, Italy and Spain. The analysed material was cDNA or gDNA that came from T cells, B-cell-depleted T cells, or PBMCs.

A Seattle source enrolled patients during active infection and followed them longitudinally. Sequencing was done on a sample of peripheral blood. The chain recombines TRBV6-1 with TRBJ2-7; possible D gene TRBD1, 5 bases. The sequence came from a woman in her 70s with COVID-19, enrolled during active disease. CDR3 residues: CASSEAGFRGSSYEQYF. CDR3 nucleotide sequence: TGTGCCAGCAGTGAAGCGGGGTTTAGGGGAAGCTCCTACGAGCAGTACTTC.